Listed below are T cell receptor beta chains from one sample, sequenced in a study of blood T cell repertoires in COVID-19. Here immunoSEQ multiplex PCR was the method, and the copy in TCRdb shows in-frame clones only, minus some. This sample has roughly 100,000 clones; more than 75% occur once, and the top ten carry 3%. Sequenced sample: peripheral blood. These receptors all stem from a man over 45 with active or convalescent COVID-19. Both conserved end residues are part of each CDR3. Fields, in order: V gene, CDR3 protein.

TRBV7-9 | CASSQGDVETQYF
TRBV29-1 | CSVSDTEAFF
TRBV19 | CASSINLETGREQYF
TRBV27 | CASSFGGAKFAETQYF
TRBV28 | CASIGGAGNTIYF
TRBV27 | CASSFLTSSHEQFF
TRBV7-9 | CASSLEGYSNSPLHF
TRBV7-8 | CASSSRAGAFTDTQYF
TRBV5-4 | CASSLTQGSLYEQYF
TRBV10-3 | CAQSSGNTIYF
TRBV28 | CASRTPGPRSEKLFF
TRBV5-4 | CASSSLGGGQGLYNEQFF
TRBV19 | CATTGFGAGELFF
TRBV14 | CASLRVRDSPLHF
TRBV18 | CASSSGQSGNTIYF
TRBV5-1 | CASSLDGGQEAFF
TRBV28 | CASSREFLGSAFF
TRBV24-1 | CATSDQGDRGRGSPLHF
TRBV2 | CASSVDRTNYGYTF
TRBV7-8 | CASSSKTGGNTEAFF
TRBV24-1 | CATSDFGTGSTDTQYF